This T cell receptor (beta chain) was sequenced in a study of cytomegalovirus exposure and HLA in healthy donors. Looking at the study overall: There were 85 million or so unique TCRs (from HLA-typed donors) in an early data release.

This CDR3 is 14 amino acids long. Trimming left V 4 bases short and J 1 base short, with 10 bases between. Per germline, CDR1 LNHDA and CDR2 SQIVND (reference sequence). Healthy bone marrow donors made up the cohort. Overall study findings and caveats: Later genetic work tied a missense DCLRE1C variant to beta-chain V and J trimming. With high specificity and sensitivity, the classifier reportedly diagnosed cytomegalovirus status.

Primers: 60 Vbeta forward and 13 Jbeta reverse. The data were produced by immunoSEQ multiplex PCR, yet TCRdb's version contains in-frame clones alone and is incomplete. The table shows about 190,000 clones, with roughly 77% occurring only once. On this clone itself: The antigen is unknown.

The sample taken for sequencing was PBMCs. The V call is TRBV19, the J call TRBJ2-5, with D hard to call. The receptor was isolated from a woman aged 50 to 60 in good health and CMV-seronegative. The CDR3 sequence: CASSSFQVQETQYF. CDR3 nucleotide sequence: TGTGCCAGTAGTAGTTTTCAGGTCCAAGAGACCCAGTACTTC.